Listed below are T cell receptor beta chains from one sample, sequenced in a study. From the RT-PCR reads, TCRdb called clonotypes with MiXCR, one entry per CDR3 protein. The data show hundreds of thousands of distinct CDR3 sequences, with about 14% seen just once and about 3.9% held by the top ten. The sequencing input was memory CD4+ T cells from blood. The receptors stem from a female donor in good health, serving as a healthy control. CDR3s include the opening cysteine and the closing phenylalanine or tryptophan. The D gene is left open where the match is weak. Rows give clone size only sometimes, using once, few, many, or a class for an expanded clone.

.	TRBV20-1	TRBJ1-1	.	CSAPKGGGENTEAFF	TGCAGTGCTCCTAAGGGAGGGGGAGAGAACACTGAAGCTTTCTTT
.	TRBV6-2/TRBV6-3	TRBJ2-7	many	CASSTAGIRLSEQYF	TGTGCCAGCAGCACCGCCGGAATTCGTCTTTCCGAGCAGTACTTC
.	TRBV6-5	TRBJ1-2	many	CASRGPLGRYGYTF	TGTGCCAGCAGGGGGCCCCTCGGACGGTATGGCTACACCTTC
.	TRBV2	TRBJ2-7	.	CASSYVYEQYF	TGTGCCAGCTCTTATGTCTACGAGCAGTACTTC
TRBD2	TRBV20-1	TRBJ2-3	few	CSAPPGGAPTDTQYF	TGCAGTGCTCCTCCGGGGGGGGCCCCCACAGATACGCAGTATTTT
TRBD2	TRBV7-2	TRBJ2-3	few	CASSLRVGGRADTQYF	TGTGCCAGCAGCTTAAGGGTAGGCGGGAGAGCAGATACGCAGTATTTT
TRBD1	TRBV12-3/TRBV12-4	TRBJ2-5	few	CASSPSRTGAETQYF	TGTGCCAGCAGTCCCTCCCGGACAGGTGCAGAGACCCAGTACTTC
.	TRBV10-3	TRBJ2-7	many	CAISEAYEQYF	TGTGCCATCAGTGAAGCCTACGAGCAGTACTTC
TRBD2	TRBV20-1	TRBJ2-3	.	CSLRNRGLAGVAGTDTQYF	TGCAGTCTCCGAAACCGGGGACTAGCGGGTGTCGCAGGCACAGATACGCAGTATTTT
.	TRBV20-1	TRBJ2-7	many	CSARSWGHEQYF	TGCAGTGCTAGATCGTGGGGTCACGAGCAGTACTTC
TRBD1	TRBV6-5	TRBJ2-7	few	CASSYSAQGNYEQYF	TGTGCCAGCAGTTACTCGGCACAGGGGAACTACGAGCAGTACTTC
.	TRBV5-5	TRBJ2-7	.	CASSRADRSPLYF	TGTGCCAGCAGCCGGGCAGACAGATCCCCACTGTACTTC
.	TRBV6-5	TRBJ2-1	few	CASSYSRPGVSNEQFF	TGTGCCAGCAGTTACTCGCGACCCGGAGTATCAAATGAGCAGTTCTTC
.	TRBV6-2/TRBV6-3	TRBJ1-2	few	CASSSLPVGGYTF	TGTGCCAGCAGTTCCCTCCCCGTGGGGGGCTACACCTTC
TRBD2	TRBV9	TRBJ2-1	.	CASSVAGGLGDNEQFF	TGTGCCAGCAGCGTAGCGGGGGGGCTAGGGGACAATGAGCAGTTCTTC
TRBD1	TRBV12-5	TRBJ2-1	few	CASGLNAGTGDYNEQFF	TGTGCTAGTGGTTTGAATGCCGGGACAGGGGATTACAATGAGCAGTTCTTC
.	TRBV12-3/TRBV12-4	TRBJ1-1	few	CASSLPAGRNTEAFF	TGTGCCAGCAGTCTCCCGGCAGGACGGAACACTGAAGCTTTCTTT